This T cell receptor (beta chain) derives from a study of OX40 agonist ivuxolimab in advanced cancers. Study-wide background: The mean age was roughly 60 years, ranging from roughly 23 to 80, with 65% to 85% of participants male.

Patients had blood sampled at baseline and again on cycle 4 day 1 and cycle 7 day 1. This clone was seen a handful of times. The data were produced by immunoSEQ multiplex PCR, yet TCRdb's version contains in-frame clones alone and is incomplete. The table shows 30,000 to 45,000 clones, with over 75% occurring only once. The CDR3 is 15 amino acids. J was trimmed by 6 bases and V by 6 bases; bases with no gene match: 14. CDR1 is SGHVS and CDR2 is FNYEAQ in the germline V gene. The V call is TRBV7-6, the J call TRBJ2-7, with TRBD2 matching over 7 bases. The specimen was CD4+ or CD8+ T cells sorted from blood, collected in a trial of the OX40 agonist ivuxolimab. This clonotype originated in an adult with an advanced solid tumor such as melanoma, head and neck, liver or kidney cancer. This CDR3 is CASSRTTGGPIEQYF. CDR3 nucleotides: TGTGCCAGCAGTCGAACCACGGGGGGACCCATCGAGCAGTACTTC.